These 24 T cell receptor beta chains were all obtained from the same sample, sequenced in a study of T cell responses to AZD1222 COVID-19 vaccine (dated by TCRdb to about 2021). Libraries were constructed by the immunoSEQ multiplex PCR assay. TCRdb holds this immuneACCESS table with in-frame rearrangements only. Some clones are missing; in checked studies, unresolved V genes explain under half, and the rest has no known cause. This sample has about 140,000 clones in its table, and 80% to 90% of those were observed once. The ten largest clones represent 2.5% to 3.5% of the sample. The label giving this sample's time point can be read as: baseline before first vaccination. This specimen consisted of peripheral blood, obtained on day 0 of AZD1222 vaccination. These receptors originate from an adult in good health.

The CDR3 loop reads CASSSGRSVSYEQYF. The CDR3 DNA follows: TGTGCCAGCAGTTCCGGACGTTCCGTCTCCTACGAGCAGTACTTC. This sequence joins TRBV6-5 and TRBJ2-7, with unresolved D. Germline V gene lookup returns CDR1 MNHEY and CDR2 SVGAGI. The V and J ends lost 4 bases and 0 bases respectively, with 13 bases between them. The CDR3 has 15 residues.

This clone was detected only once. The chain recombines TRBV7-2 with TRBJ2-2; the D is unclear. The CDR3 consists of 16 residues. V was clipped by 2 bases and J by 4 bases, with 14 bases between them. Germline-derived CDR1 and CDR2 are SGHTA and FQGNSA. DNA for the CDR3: TGTGCCAGCAGCTTATCCCCGGGTAGGGCCACCGGGGAGCTGTTTTTT. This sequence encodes CASSLSPGRATGELFF.

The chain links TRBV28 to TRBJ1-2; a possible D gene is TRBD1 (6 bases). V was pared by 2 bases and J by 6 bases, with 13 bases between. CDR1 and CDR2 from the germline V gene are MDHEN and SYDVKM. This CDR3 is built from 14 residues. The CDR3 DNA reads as TGTGCCAGCAGTTTAATTCGCAGGGGTCATGGCTACACCTTC. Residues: CASSLIRRGHGYTF.

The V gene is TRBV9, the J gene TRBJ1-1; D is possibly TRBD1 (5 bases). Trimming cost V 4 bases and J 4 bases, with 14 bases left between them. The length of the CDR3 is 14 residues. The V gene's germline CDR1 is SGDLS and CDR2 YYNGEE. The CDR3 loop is CASSLHLGGTEAFF. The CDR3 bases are TGTGCCAGCAGCCTCCATTTGGGGGGCACTGAAGCTTTCTTT.

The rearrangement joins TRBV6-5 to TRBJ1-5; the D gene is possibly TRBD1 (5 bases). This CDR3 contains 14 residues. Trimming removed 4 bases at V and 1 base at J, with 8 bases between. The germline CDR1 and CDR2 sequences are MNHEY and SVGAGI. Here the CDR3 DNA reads TGTGCCAGCAGTTGGACAAGGAGCAATCAGCCCCAGCATTTT. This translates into CASSWTRSNQPQHF.

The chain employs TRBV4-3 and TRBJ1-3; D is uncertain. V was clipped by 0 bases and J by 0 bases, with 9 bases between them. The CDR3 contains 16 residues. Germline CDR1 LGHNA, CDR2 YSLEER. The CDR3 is CASSQDPPASGNTIYF. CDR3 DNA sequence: TGCGCCAGCAGCCAAGATCCTCCGGCCTCTGGAAACACCATATATTTT.

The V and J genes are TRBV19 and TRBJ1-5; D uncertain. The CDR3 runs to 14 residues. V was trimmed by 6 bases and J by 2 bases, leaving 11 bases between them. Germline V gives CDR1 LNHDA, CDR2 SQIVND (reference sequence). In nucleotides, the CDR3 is TGTGCCAGTAGCCCGGGAGAGCGCAATCAGCCCCAGCATTTT. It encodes CASSPGERNQPQHF.

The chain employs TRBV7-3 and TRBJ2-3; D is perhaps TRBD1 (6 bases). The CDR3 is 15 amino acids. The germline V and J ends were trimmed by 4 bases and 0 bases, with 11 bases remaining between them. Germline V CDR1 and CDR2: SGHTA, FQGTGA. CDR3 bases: TGTGCCAGCAGCTCAGGGGTTACTAGCACAGATACGCAGTATTTT. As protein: CASSSGVTSTDTQYF.

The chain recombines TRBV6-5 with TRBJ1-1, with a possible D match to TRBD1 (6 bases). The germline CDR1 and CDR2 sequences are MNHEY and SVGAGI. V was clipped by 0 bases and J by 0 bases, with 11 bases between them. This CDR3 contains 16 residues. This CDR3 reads CASSYSTGSMNTEAFF. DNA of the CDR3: TGTGCCAGCAGTTACTCAACAGGGTCAATGAACACTGAAGCTTTCTTT.

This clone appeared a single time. CDR3 residues: CASSQKRLRVDLGANVLTF. CDR3 DNA sequence: TGTGCCAGCAGCCAAAAGAGGCTACGGGTGGATCTGGGGGCCAACGTCCTGACTTTC. The chain recombines TRBV4-2 with TRBJ2-6; no firm D call. V lost 2 bases to trimming and J lost 4 bases, with 21 bases between them. Germline V gene data show CDR1 as LGHNA and CDR2 as YNFKEQ. CDR3 size: 19 residues.

CDR3 DNA sequence: TGTGCCAGTAGTACGGGGAGGGGAGGTGGCTATAATTCACCCCTCCACTTT. It is translated as CASSTGRGGGYNSPLHF. J is TRBJ1-6 and V is TRBV19; TRBD1 might be the D (5 bases). Trimming pared 4 bases from V and 3 bases from J, leaving 16 bases between. The CDR3 is 17 residues long. Per germline, CDR1 LNHDA and CDR2 SQIVND (reference sequence).

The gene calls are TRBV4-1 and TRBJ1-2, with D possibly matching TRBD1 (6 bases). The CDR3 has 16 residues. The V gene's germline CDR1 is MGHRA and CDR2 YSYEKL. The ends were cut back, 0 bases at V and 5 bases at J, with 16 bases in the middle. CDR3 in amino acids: CASSQDLLGGEYGYTF. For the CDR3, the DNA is TGCGCCAGCAGCCAAGATTTATTAGGGGGGGAGTATGGCTACACCTTC.

The DNA of the CDR3 is TGTGCCAGCAGCTTCCGACAGGGTCCGCAGTATTTT. Its protein is CASSFRQGPQYF. The chain combines TRBV7-6 with TRBJ2-3; 7 positions match TRBD1. CDR1 and CDR2 from the germline V gene are SGHVS and FNYEAQ. V lost 3 bases and J lost 10; bases outside the gene matches: 4. The CDR3 loop spans 12 amino acids.

Here the CDR3 reads CASSLTPGPRTGELFF. DNA of the CDR3: TGTGCCAGCAGTTTAACTCCAGGGCCGAGGACCGGGGAGCTGTTTTTT. V gene TRBV28 combines with J gene TRBJ2-2, with D possibly matching TRBD1 (5 bases). V lost 2 bases to trimming and J lost 5 bases, with 15 bases between them. CDR1 is MDHEN and CDR2 is SYDVKM in the germline V gene. The CDR3 loop spans 16 amino acids.

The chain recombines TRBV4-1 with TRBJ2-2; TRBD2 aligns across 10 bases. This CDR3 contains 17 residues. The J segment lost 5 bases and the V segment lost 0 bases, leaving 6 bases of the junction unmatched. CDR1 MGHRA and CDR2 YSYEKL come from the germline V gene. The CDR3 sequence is CASSQEVAGGRTGELFF. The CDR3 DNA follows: TGCGCCAGCAGCCAAGAAGTAGCGGGGGGAAGAACCGGGGAGCTGTTTTTT.

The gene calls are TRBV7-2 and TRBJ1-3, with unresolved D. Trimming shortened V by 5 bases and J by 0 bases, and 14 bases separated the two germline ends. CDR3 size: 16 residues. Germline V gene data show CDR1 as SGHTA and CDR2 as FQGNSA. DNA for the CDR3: TGTGCCAGCAGCCCCGGAGAACGGTACTCTGGAAACACCATATATTTT. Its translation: CASSPGERYSGNTIYF.

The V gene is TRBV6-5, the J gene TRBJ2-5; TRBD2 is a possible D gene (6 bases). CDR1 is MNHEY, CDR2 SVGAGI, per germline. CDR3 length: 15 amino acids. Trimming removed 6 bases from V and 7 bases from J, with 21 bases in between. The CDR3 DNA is TGTGCCAGCAGCCTGACATTGGGGGGATCGGGGACCCAGTACTTC. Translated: CASSLTLGGSGTQYF.

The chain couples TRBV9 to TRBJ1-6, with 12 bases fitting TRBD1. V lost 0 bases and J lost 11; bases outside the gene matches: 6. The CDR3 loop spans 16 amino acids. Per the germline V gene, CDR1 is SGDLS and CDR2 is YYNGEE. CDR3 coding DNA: TGTGCCAGCAGCGTAGGGGACAGGGGGCGCGAGGCACCCCTCCACTTT. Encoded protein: CASSVGDRGREAPLHF.

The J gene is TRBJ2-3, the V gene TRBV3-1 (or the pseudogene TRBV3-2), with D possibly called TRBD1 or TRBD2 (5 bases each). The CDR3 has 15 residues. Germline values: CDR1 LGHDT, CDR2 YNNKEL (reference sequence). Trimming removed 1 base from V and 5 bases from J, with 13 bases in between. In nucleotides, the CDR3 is TGTGCCAGCAGCCAAGTACCGGGACGGCGAGATACGCAGTATTTT. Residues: CASSQVPGRRDTQYF.

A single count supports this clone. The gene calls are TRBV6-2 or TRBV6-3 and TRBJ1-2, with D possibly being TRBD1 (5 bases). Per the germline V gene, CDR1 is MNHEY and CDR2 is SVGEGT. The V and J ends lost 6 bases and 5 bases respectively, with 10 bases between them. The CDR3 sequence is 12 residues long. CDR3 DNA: TGTGCCAGCAGCGACAGCTTTTATGGCTACACCTTC. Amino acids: CASSDSFYGYTF.

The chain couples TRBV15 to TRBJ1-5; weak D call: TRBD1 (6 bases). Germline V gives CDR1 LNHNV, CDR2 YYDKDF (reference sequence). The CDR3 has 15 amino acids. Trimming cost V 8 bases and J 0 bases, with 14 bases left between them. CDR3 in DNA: TGTGCCACCGGGTCGGGGGGCTATAGCAATCAGCCCCAGCATTTT. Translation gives CATGSGGYSNQPQHF. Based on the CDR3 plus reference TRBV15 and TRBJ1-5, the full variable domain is DAMVIQNPRYQVTQFGKPVTLSCSQTLNHNVMYWYQQKSSQAPKLLFHYYDKDFNNEADTPDNFQSRRPNTSFCFLDIRSPGLGDTAMYLCATGSGGYSNQPQHFGDGTRLSIL.

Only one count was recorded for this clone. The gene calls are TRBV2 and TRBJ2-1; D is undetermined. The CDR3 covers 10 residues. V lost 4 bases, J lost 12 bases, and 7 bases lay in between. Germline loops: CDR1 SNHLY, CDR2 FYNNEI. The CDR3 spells CASSVKGQFF. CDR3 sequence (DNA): TGTGCCAGCAGTGTAAAGGGGCAGTTCTTC.

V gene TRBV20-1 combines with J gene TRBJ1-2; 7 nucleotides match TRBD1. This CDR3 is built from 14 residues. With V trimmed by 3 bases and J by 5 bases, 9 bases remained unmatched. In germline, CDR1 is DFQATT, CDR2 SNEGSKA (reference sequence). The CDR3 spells CSASHQTGRYGYTF. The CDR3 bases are TGCAGTGCTAGTCACCAGACAGGGAGATATGGCTACACCTTC.

CDR3 sequence (DNA): TGTGCCAGTAGTCCAAAGAGGGAGGGGTCGAATTCACCCCTCCACTTT. Translating gives CASSPKREGSNSPLHF. The V and J genes are TRBV19 and TRBJ1-6; maybe TRBD1 (5 bases). CDR1 and CDR2 (germline): LNHDA, SQIVND (reference sequence). Trimming pared 5 bases from V and 7 bases from J, leaving 18 bases between. The CDR3 is 16 amino acids. Complete variable domain (other parts from reference TRBV19 and TRBJ1-6): DGGITQSPKYLFRKEGQNVTLSCEQNLNHDAMYWYRQDPGQGLRLIYYSQIVNDFQKGDIAEGYSVSREKKESFPLTVTSAQKNPTAFYLCASSPKREGSNSPLHFGNGTRLTVT.